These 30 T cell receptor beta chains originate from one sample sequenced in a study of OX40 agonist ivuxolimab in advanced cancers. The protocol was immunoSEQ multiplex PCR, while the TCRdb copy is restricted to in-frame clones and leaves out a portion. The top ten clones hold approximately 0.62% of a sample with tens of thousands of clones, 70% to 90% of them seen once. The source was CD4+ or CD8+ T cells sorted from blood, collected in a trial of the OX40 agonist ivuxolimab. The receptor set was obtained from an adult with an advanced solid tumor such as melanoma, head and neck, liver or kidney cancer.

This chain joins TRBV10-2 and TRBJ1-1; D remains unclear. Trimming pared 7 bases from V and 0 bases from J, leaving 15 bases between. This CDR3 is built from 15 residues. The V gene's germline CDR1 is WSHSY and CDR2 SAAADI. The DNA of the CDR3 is TGCGCCAGCACCATCACCTTACAGATGAACACTGAAGCTTTCTTT. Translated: CASTITLQMNTEAFF.

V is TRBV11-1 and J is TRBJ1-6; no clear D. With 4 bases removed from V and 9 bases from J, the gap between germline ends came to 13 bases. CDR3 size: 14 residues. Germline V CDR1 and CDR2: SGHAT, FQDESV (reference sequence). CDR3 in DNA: TGTGCCAGCAGCTCTAATCCTTCGGGTTCACCCCTCCACTTT. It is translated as CASSSNPSGSPLHF.

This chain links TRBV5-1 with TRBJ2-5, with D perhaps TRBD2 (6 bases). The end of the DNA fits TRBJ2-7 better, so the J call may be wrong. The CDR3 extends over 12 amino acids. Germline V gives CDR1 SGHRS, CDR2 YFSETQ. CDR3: CASREGFSEQYF. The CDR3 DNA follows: TGCGCCAGCAGGGAGGGGTTTAGCGAGCAGTACTTC.

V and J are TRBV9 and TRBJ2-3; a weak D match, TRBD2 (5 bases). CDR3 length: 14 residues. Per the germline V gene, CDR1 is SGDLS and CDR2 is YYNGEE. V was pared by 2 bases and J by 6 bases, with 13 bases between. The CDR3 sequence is CASSVGAGQDTQYF. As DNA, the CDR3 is TGTGCCAGCAGCGTCGGTGCGGGCCAGGATACGCAGTATTTT. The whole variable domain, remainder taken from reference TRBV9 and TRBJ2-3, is DSGVTQTPKHLITATGQRVTLRCSPRSGDLSVYWYQQSLDQGLQFLIQYYNGEERAKGNILERFSAQQFPDLHSELNLSSLELGDSALYFCASSVGAGQDTQYFGPGTRLTVL.

CDR3 sequence (DNA): TGTGCCAGTATCCTAACTCCAGGAAACACTGAAGCTTTCTTT. This sequence encodes CASILTPGNTEAFF. The chain has TRBV19 and TRBJ1-1; D not resolved. Germline V lookup: CDR1 LNHDA, CDR2 SQIVND (reference sequence). CDR3 length: 14 amino acids. The V end was cut by 7 bases, the J end by 2 bases, with 14 bases between.

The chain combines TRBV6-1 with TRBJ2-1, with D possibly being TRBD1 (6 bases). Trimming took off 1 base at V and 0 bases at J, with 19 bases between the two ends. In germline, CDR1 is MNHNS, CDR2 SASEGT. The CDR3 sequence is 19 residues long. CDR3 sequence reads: CASSEEAAGVLSSYNEQFF. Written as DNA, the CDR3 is TGTGCCAGCAGTGAAGAGGCGGCAGGGGTTTTATCCTCCTACAATGAGCAGTTCTTC.

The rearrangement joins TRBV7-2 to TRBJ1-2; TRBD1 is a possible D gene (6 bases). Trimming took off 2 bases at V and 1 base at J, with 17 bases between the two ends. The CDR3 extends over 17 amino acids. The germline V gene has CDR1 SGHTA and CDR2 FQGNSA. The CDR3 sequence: CASSLRFDRLVNYGYTF. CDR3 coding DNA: TGTGCCAGCAGCTTAAGGTTTGACAGGCTAGTTAACTATGGCTACACCTTC.

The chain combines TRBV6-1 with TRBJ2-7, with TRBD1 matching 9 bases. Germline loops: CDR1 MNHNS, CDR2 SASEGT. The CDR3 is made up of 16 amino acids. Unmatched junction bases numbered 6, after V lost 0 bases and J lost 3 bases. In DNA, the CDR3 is TGTGCCAGCAGTGAAGCGGATCCGACAGGGGGCTACGAGCAGTACTTC. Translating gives CASSEADPTGGYEQYF.

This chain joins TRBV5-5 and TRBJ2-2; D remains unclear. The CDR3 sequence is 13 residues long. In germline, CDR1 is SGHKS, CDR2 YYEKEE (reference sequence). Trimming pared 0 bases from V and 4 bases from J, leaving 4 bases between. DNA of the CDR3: TGTGCCAGCAGCTTGGCGATCACCGGGGAGCTGTTTTTT. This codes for CASSLAITGELFF.

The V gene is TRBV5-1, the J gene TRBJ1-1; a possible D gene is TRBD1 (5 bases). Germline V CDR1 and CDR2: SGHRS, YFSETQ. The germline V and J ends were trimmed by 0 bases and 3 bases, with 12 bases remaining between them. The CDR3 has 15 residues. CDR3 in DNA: TGCGCCAGCAGCTTGGAAGGGGCCAGGGACACTGAAGCTTTCTTT. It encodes CASSLEGARDTEAFF.

This chain's CDR3 is CASSLATIAEAFF. The CDR3 nucleotides are TGCGCCAGCAGCTTGGCTACCATAGCTGAAGCTTTCTTT. The genes are TRBV5-1 and TRBJ1-1; D gene uncertain. The CDR3 spans 13 residues. V dropped 0 bases and J dropped 6 bases, with 9 bases sitting between them. Germline loops: CDR1 SGHRS, CDR2 YFSETQ.

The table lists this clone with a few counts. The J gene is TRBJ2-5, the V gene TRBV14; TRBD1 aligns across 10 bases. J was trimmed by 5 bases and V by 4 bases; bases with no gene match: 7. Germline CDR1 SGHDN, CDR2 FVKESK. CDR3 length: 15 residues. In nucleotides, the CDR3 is TGTGCCAGCAGCCCCCTGACAGGGGGCGGGGAGACCCAGTACTTC. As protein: CASSPLTGGGETQYF.

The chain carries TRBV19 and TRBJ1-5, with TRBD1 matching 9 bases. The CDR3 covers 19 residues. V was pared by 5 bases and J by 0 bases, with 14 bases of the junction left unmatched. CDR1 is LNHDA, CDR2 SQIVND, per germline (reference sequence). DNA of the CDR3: TGTGCCAGTAGTGTCGACCGGGACAGGGTTTATTATAGCAATCAGCCCCAGCATTTT. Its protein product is CASSVDRDRVYYSNQPQHF.

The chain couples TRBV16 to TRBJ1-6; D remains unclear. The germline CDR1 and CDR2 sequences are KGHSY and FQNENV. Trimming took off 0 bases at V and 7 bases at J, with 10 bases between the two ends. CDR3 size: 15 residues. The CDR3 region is CASSQSGGANSPLHF. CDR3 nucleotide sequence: TGTGCCAGCAGCCAATCTGGCGGCGCGAATTCACCCCTCCACTTT.

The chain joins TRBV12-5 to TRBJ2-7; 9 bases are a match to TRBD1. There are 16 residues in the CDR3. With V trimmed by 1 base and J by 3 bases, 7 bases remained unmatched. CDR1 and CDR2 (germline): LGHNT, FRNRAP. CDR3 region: CASGLGGGQGLYEQYF. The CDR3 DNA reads TGTGCTAGTGGTTTGGGCGGGGGACAGGGCCTCTACGAGCAGTACTTC.

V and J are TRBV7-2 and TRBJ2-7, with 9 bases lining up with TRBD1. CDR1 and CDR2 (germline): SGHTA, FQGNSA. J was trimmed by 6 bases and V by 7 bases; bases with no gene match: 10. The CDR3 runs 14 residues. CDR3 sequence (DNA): TGTGCCAGCAACGGGGGGACAGGGCCTGGCGAGCAGTACTTC. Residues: CASNGGTGPGEQYF.

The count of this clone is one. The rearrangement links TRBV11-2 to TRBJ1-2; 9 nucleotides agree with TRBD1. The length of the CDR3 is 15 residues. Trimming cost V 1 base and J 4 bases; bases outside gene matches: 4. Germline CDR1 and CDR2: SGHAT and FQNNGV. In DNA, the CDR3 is TGTGCCAGCAGCTTAGGCACAGGGGGCTTCTATGGCTACACCTTC. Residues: CASSLGTGGFYGYTF.

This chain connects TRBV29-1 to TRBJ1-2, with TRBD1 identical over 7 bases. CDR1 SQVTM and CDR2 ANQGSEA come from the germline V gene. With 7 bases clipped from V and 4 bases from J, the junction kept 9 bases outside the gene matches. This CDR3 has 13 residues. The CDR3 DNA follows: TGCAGCGCCACACCGGGGACAGTCTATGGCTACACCTTC. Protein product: CSATPGTVYGYTF.

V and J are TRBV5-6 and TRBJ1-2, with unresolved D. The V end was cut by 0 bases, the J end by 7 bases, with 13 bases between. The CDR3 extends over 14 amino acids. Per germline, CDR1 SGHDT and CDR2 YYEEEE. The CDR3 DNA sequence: TGTGCCAGCAGCTTGGACGGAAGATTTGGTGGCTACACCTTC. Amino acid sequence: CASSLDGRFGGYTF. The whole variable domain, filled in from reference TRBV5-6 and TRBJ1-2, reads DAGVTQSPTHLIKTRGQQVTLRCSPKSGHDTVSWYQQALGQGPQFIFQYYEEEERQRGNFPDRFSGHQFPNYSSELNVNALLLGDSALYLCASSLDGRFGGYTFGSGTRLTVV.

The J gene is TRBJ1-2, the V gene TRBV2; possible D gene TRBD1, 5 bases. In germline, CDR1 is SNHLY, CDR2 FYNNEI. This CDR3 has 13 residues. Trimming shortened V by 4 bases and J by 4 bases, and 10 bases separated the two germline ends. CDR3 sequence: CASSGDRTYGYTF. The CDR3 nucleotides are TGTGCCAGCAGTGGGGACCGTACCTATGGCTACACCTTC.

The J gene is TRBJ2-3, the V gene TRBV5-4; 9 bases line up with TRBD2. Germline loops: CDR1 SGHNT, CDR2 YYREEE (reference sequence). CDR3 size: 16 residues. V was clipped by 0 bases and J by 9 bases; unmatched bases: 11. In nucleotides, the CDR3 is TGTGCCAGCAGCTTGGTATCGGCGGGGGGGCCTCTGACGCAGTATTTT. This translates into CASSLVSAGGPLTQYF. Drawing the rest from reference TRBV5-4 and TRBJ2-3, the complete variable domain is ETGVTQSPTHLIKTRGQQVTLRCSSQSGHNTVSWYQQALGQGPQFIFQYYREEENGRGNFPPRFSGLQFPNYSSELNVNALELDDSALYLCASSLVSAGGPLTQYFGPGTRLTVL.

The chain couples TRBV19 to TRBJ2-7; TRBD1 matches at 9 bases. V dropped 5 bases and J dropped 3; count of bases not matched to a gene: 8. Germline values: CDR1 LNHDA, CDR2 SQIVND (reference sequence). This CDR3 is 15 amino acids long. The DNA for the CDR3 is TGTGCCAGTAGTTTCGGGACAGGGAAACACTACGAGCAGTACTTC. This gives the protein CASSFGTGKHYEQYF. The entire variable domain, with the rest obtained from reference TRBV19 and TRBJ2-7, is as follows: DGGITQSPKYLFRKEGQNVTLSCEQNLNHDAMYWYRQDPGQGLRLIYYSQIVNDFQKGDIAEGYSVSREKKESFPLTVTSAQKNPTAFYLCASSFGTGKHYEQYFGPGTRLTVT.

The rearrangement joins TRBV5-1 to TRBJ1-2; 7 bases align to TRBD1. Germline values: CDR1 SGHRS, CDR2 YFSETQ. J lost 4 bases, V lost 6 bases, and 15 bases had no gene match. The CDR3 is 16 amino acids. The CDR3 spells CASKPSYRGPGYGYTF. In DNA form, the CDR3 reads TGCGCCAGCAAGCCCTCGTACAGGGGCCCAGGCTATGGCTACACCTTC.

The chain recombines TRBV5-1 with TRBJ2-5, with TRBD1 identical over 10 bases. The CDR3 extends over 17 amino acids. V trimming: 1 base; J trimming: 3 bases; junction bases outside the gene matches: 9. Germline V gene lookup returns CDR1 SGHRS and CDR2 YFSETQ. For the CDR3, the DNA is TGCGCCAGCAGCTTGACCCCCGGGACAGGGGTCAAAGAGACCCAGTACTTC. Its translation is CASSLTPGTGVKETQYF.

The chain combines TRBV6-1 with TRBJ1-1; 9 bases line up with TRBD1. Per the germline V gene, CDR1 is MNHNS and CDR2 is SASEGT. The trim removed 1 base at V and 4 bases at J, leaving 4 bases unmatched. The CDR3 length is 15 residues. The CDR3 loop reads CASSEGDRVSTEAFF. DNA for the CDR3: TGTGCCAGCAGTGAAGGGGACAGGGTGAGCACTGAAGCTTTCTTT.

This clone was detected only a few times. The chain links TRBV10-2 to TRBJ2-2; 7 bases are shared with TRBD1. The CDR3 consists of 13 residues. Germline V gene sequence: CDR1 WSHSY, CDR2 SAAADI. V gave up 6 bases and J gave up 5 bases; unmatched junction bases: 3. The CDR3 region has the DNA TGCGCCAGCAGGGGACAGTTAACCGGGGAGCTGTTTTTT. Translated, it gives CASRGQLTGELFF.

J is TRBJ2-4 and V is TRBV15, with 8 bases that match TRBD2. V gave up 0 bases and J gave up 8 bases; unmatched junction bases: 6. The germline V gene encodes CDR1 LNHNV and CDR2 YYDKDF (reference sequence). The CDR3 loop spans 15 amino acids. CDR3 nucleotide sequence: TGTGCCACCAGCAGAGATCCGGGAGGGGGGGACATTCAGTACTTC. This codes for CATSRDPGGGDIQYF. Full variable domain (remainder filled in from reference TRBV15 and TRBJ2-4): DAMVIQNPRYQVTQFGKPVTLSCSQTLNHNVMYWYQQKSSQAPKLLFHYYDKDFNNEADTPDNFQSRRPNTSFCFLDIRSPGLGDTAMYLCATSRDPGGGDIQYFGAGTRLSVL.

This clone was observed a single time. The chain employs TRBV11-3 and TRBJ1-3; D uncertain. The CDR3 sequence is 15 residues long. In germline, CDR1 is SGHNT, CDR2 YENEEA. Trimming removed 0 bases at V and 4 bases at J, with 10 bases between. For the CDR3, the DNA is TGTGCCAGCAGCTTAGATCCCCTCGTGGGAAACACCATATATTTT. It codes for CASSLDPLVGNTIYF. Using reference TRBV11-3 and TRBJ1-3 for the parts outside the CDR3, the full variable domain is EAGVVQSPRYKIIEKKQPVAFWCNPISGHNTLYWYLQNLGQGPELLIRYENEEAVDDSQLPKDRFSAERLKGVDSTLKIQPAELGDSAVYLCASSLDPLVGNTIYFGEGSWLTVV.

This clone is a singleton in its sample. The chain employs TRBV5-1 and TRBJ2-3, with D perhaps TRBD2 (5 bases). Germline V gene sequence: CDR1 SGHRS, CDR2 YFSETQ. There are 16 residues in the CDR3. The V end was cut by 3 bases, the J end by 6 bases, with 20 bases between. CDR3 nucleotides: TGCGCCAGCAGCTCCTCCTTAACTGGTCCGGGGGATACGCAGTATTTT. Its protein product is CASSSSLTGPGDTQYF.

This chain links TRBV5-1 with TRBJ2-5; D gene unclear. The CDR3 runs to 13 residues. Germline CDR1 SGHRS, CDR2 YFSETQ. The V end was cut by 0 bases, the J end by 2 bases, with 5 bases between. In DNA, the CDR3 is TGCGCCAGCAGCTTGGGGGGTCAAGAGACCCAGTACTTC. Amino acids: CASSLGGQETQYF.